Detailed here is one T cell receptor beta chain. Its cognate antigen is unknown. The V gene's germline CDR1 is KGHSH and CDR2 LQKENI. This CDR3 contains 15 residues. With 2 bases removed from V and 5 bases from J, the gap between germline ends came to 12 bases. The PCR ran on 60 Vbeta and 13 Jbeta primers. Some clones are missing from TCRdb's copy, which holds only in-frame ones; the method was immunoSEQ multiplex PCR. This table holds about 130,000 clones, 75% to 90% found once. This cohort consisted of healthy bone marrow donors. Whereas donors were nominally healthy upon sampling, unrecorded immune exposures were probable. This record belongs to a study of cytomegalovirus exposure and HLA in healthy donors. Whole-study findings and limits: Using the classifier, cytomegalovirus status was reportedly diagnosed with high specificity and sensitivity. Association of about 17,000 TCR beta sequences with HLA alleles was found at 0.05 false discovery rate in a later analysis.

The V call is TRBV18, the J call TRBJ2-2, with D perhaps matching TRBD1 (6 bases). Specimen: PBMCs. The source of this sequence is a man in his forties in good health and CMV-seronegative. CDR3 sequence reads: CASSPTGSGTGELFF. Written as DNA, the CDR3 is TGTGCCAGCTCACCAACAGGGTCCGGAACCGGGGAGCTGTTTTTT.